The 21 T cell receptor beta chains given below trace back to one sample, sequenced in a study of cytomegalovirus exposure and HLA in healthy donors. Primers included in the PCR were 60 Vbeta and 13 Jbeta primers. Generated by immunoSEQ multiplex PCR, the TCRdb table keeps only in-frame clones and is missing some. The table lists 110,000 to 150,000 clones, approximately 80% of them singletons. The specimen was PBMCs. These receptors were obtained from a woman between 40 and 55 years old in good health and CMV-seropositive.

V usage is TRBV5-1 and J usage is TRBJ1-5; 7 bases map to TRBD1. The CDR3 extends over 14 amino acids. V gave up 0 bases and J gave up 4 bases; unmatched junction bases: 1. Germline loops: CDR1 SGHRS, CDR2 YFSETQ. The CDR3 is CASSLEGQNQPQHF. DNA for the CDR3: TGCGCCAGCAGCTTGGAGGGACAGAATCAGCCCCAGCATTTT. The whole variable domain, remainder taken from reference TRBV5-1 and TRBJ1-5, is KAGVTQTPRYLIKTRGQQVTLSCSPISGHRSVSWYQQTPGQGLQFLFEYFSETQRNKGNFPGRFSGRQFSNSRSEMNVSTLELGDSALYLCASSLEGQNQPQHFGDGTRLSIL.

V gene TRBV27 combines with J gene TRBJ2-2; possible D gene TRBD1, 6 bases. CDR1 is MNHEY, CDR2 SMNVEV, per germline (reference sequence). This CDR3 comprises 16 residues. Trimming removed 5 bases from V and 1 base from J, with 14 bases in between. The CDR3: CASSTLTGQNTGELFF. For the CDR3, the DNA is TGTGCCAGCAGTACCTTGACAGGTCAGAACACCGGGGAGCTGTTTTTT.

V and J are TRBV27 and TRBJ2-7, with D possibly matching TRBD2 (6 bases). V gave up 3 bases and J gave up 6 bases, with 15 bases separating them. The CDR3 contains 14 residues. Germline V gene lookup returns CDR1 MNHEY and CDR2 SMNVEV (reference sequence). This chain's CDR3 is CASSLLGARGEQYF. The CDR3 DNA is TGTGCCAGCAGTTTGTTAGGGGCGCGGGGCGAGCAGTACTTC.

The genes are TRBV28 and TRBJ1-5; D is undetermined. CDR1 and CDR2 (germline): MDHEN, SYDVKM. The germline V and J ends were trimmed by 5 bases and 0 bases, with 17 bases remaining between them. The CDR3 length is 17 residues. DNA of the CDR3: TGTGCCAGCAGTCTCCCCCCGGGTCTACATAGCAATCAGCCCCAGCATTTT. Its translation: CASSLPPGLHSNQPQHF.

This chain connects TRBV5-6 to TRBJ2-5; 7 positions agree with TRBD1. The J call could be wrong; TRBJ2-7 is a better fit for the DNA end. CDR3 length: 17 residues. CDR1 and CDR2 (germline): SGHDT, YYEEEE. The CDR3 protein is CASSGGSKTGWGYEQYF. In nucleotides, the CDR3 is TGTGCCAGCAGCGGGGGCTCCAAGACAGGGTGGGGGTACGAGCAGTACTTC.

This chain joins TRBV6-4 and TRBJ2-2; D possibly corresponds to TRBD1 (5 bases). V shed 5 bases and J shed 0 bases, with 10 bases lying between them. CDR3 length equals 15 residues. Germline V gene lookup returns CDR1 MRHNA and CDR2 SNTAGT. CDR3 coding DNA: TGTGCCAGCAGTCTGGGGCGGCCGAACACCGGGGAGCTGTTTTTT. It codes for CASSLGRPNTGELFF.

This sequence joins TRBV6-6 and TRBJ2-5; D is unclear. The end of the DNA aligns better with TRBJ2-7, so the J call may be wrong. The V gene's germline CDR1 is MNHNY and CDR2 SVGAGI (reference sequence). The CDR3 is 13 residues long. Written as DNA, the CDR3 is TGTGCCAGCAGTTACGTTGAGAACTACGAGCAGTACTTC. This gives the protein CASSYVENYEQYF.

The chain combines TRBV27 with TRBJ1-6; D is unclear. The germline V and J ends were trimmed by 3 bases and 6 bases, with 9 bases remaining between them. Germline lookup yields CDR1 MNHEY and CDR2 SMNVEV (reference sequence). This CDR3 contains 14 residues. CDR3 amino acids: CASSLGTGNSPLHF. The CDR3 DNA sequence: TGTGCCAGCAGTTTGGGTACGGGTAATTCACCCCTCCACTTT.

The J gene is TRBJ1-1, the V gene TRBV6-6; D ambiguous. The CDR3 spans 13 residues. Between the trimmed V and J ends, which lost 0 bases and 6 bases, there was a span of 8 bases. CDR1 and CDR2 from the germline V gene are MNHNY and SVGAGI (reference sequence). CDR3 nucleotide sequence: TGTGCCAGCAGTTACTCGGGCAATGCTGAAGCTTTCTTT. Protein product: CASSYSGNAEAFF.

The chain uses TRBV6-5 and TRBJ2-7; 7 nucleotides align to TRBD1. Trimming removed 3 bases from V and 5 bases from J; junction bases left unmatched: 7. The CDR3 spans 14 residues. In germline, CDR1 is MNHEY, CDR2 SVGAGI. This CDR3 reads CASSYRGQADEQYF. CDR3 nucleotides: TGTGCCAGCAGTTATAGAGGACAGGCAGACGAGCAGTACTTC.

The rearrangement uses TRBV19 and TRBJ1-5, with D possibly being TRBD1 (5 bases). V lost 3 bases to trimming and J lost 0 bases, with 9 bases between them. The CDR3 sequence is 15 residues long. Germline V gives CDR1 LNHDA, CDR2 SQIVND (reference sequence). The CDR3 here is CASSMTATSNQPQHF. Written as DNA, the CDR3 is TGTGCCAGTAGTATGACAGCCACTAGCAATCAGCCCCAGCATTTT.

This rearrangement joins TRBV5-1 to TRBJ2-5; 16 positions match TRBD2. CDR3 length: 15 residues. Germline assignment: CDR1 SGHRS and CDR2 YFSETQ. J gave up 5 bases and V 3 bases, and 1 base lay outside the gene matches. CDR3 sequence (DNA): TGCGCCAGCAGCTCGGGACTAGCGGGAGGGGAGACCCAGTACTTC. Translated, it gives CASSSGLAGGETQYF.

The gene calls are TRBV19 and TRBJ2-7, with a tentative D call TRBD1 (5 bases). CDR3 size: 15 residues. Trimming removed 4 bases at V and 2 bases at J, with 15 bases between. The germline gives CDR1 LNHDA, CDR2 SQIVND (reference sequence). In nucleotides, the CDR3 is TGTGCCAGTAGTAGACAGTCGGACCTACCCTACGAGCAGTACTTC. The encoded protein is CASSRQSDLPYEQYF.

The chain couples TRBV7-8 to TRBJ2-2; a weak D match, TRBD2 (6 bases). The CDR3 covers 16 residues. Trimming removed 8 bases at V and 6 bases at J, with 22 bases between. Looked up from germline, CDR1 is SGHVS and CDR2 is FQNEAQ. CDR3 amino acids: CASGGDVIPGAGELFF. The DNA for the CDR3 is TGTGCCAGCGGAGGGGACGTAATACCTGGGGCCGGGGAGCTGTTTTTT.

The V and J genes are TRBV7-2 and TRBJ2-3; no reliable D call. Deletions cut 4 bases from V and 0 bases from J, with 8 bases between. The CDR3 runs to 14 residues. CDR1 is SGHTA, CDR2 FQGNSA, per germline. CDR3 region: CASSSRYSTDTQYF. The DNA of the CDR3 is TGTGCCAGCAGCTCGAGATATAGCACAGATACGCAGTATTTT.

The rearrangement uses TRBV5-4 and TRBJ2-3; 10 bases agree with TRBD1. CDR3 length equals 15 residues. The junction had 6 bases not matched to a gene; V was cut back by 4 bases and J by 4 bases. CDR1 is SGHNT and CDR2 is YYREEE in the germline V gene (reference sequence). The CDR3 reads CASSLGTGASDTQYF. CDR3 sequence (DNA): TGTGCCAGCAGCCTCGGGACAGGGGCCTCAGATACGCAGTATTTT.

The chain combines TRBV7-9 with TRBJ2-3; maybe TRBD1 (5 bases). Germline CDR1 reads SEHNR; CDR2 reads FQNEAQ (reference sequence). The ends were cut back, 2 bases at V and 0 bases at J, with 6 bases in the middle. The CDR3 extends over 14 amino acids. CDR3 amino acids: CASSLPGSTDTQYF. CDR3 in DNA: TGTGCCAGCAGCTTACCAGGGAGCACAGATACGCAGTATTTT.

The chain has TRBV2 and TRBJ2-3, with 8 bases fitting TRBD2. CDR1 is SNHLY, CDR2 FYNNEI, per germline. The CDR3 sequence is 14 residues long. V was pared by 8 bases and J by 2 bases, with 6 bases of the junction left unmatched. The CDR3 is CASGVAGFTDTQYF. CDR3 DNA: TGTGCCAGCGGCGTAGCGGGGTTCACAGATACGCAGTATTTT.

The chain recombines TRBV4-3 with TRBJ2-2; 10 nucleotides agree with TRBD1. The V and J ends lost 0 bases and 8 bases, in that order; junction bases with no gene match: 0. This CDR3 region has 14 residues. Germline CDR1 is LGHNA and CDR2 is YSLEER. The CDR3 DNA reads TGCGCCAGCAGCCAAGAGGACAGGGGGGGGGAGCTGTTTTTT. Translated: CASSQEDRGGELFF.

This clone came up once. The chain is built from TRBV5-1 and TRBJ2-3; TRBD2 matches 10 bases. CDR3 size: 15 residues. CDR1 is SGHRS and CDR2 is YFSETQ in the germline V gene. V gave up 7 bases and J gave up 0 bases; unmatched junction bases: 5. The CDR3 is CASGISGRSTDTQYF. The CDR3 nucleotides read TGCGCCAGCGGTATTAGCGGGAGGAGCACAGATACGCAGTATTTT. Looking up the rest from reference TRBV5-1 and TRBJ2-3 gives the full variable domain: KAGVTQTPRYLIKTRGQQVTLSCSPISGHRSVSWYQQTPGQGLQFLFEYFSETQRNKGNFPGRFSGRQFSNSRSEMNVSTLELGDSALYLCASGISGRSTDTQYFGPGTRLTVL.

This chain uses TRBV19 with TRBJ2-5; tentatively, D is TRBD1 (6 bases). Germline CDR1 and CDR2: LNHDA and SQIVND (reference sequence). Trimming cost V 5 bases and J 4 bases, with 14 bases left between them. The CDR3 is 14 amino acids. The CDR3 bases are TGTGCCAGTAGTCTCCCACAGGGTGGAGAGACCCAGTACTTC. This codes for CASSLPQGGETQYF.